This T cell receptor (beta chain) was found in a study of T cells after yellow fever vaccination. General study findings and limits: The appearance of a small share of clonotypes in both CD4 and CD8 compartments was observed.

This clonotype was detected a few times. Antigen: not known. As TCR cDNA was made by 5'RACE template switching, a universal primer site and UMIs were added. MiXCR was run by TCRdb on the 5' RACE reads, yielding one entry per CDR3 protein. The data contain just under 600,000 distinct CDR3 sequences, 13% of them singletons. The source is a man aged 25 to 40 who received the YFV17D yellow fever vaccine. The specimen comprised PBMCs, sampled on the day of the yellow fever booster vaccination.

The CDR3 region has the DNA TGTGCCAGCGCGAAACGGGGACAGTACTACGAGCAGTACTTC. Its translation is CASAKRGQYYEQYF. The chain joins TRBV6-1 to TRBJ2-7; 7 nucleotides agree with TRBD1. Unmatched junction bases numbered 10, after V lost 8 bases and J lost 3 bases. Germline lookup yields CDR1 MNHNS and CDR2 SASEGT. This CDR3 contains 14 residues.